A single sample is the source of the 10 T cell receptor beta chains below, sequenced in a study of T cell changes during pregnancy in multiple sclerosis (dated by TCRdb to between 2018 and 2020). Libraries were constructed by the immunoSEQ multiplex PCR assay. TCRdb limited this immuneACCESS table to in-frame rearrangements with V and J called. A share of clones is missing; checked studies link under half to unresolved V genes, and the rest is unexplained. A total of tens of thousands of clones appear in this sample, around 94% of them only once. Roughly 5.4% of the sample belongs to the ten largest clones. The source material was CD8+ T cells from peripheral blood mononuclear cells, sampled before pregnancy. The receptors derive from a female donor with multiple sclerosis, enrolled in a pregnancy study.

This chain connects TRBV5-6 to TRBJ2-1; 11 bases map to TRBD2. V shed 4 bases and J 5 bases; nucleotides not matched to a gene: 8. Germline CDR1 reads SGHDT; CDR2 reads YYEEEE. The CDR3 has 16 residues. This chain's CDR3 is CASSQLLAGEDNEQFF. As DNA, the CDR3 is TGTGCCAGCAGCCAACTACTAGCGGGAGAGGACAATGAGCAGTTCTTC.

The chain recombines TRBV7-3 with TRBJ1-1, with D unclear. V gave up 5 bases and J gave up 1 base, with 17 bases separating them. This CDR3 comprises 16 residues. Germline CDR1 is SGHTA and CDR2 is FQGTGA. The CDR3 protein is CASSPHVRHSNTEAFF. In DNA, the CDR3 is TGTGCCAGCAGCCCGCACGTGAGACACTCGAACACTGAAGCTTTCTTT.

V and J are TRBV11-2 and TRBJ2-7; D possibly corresponds to TRBD2 (5 bases). The V gene's germline CDR1 is SGHAT and CDR2 FQNNGV. The V gene lost 0 bases and the J gene lost 6 bases, with 9 bases spanning the gap. This CDR3 contains 13 residues. Here the CDR3 DNA reads TGTGCCAGCAGCTTAGATCTTGGGAGCGAGCAGTACTTC. Translation gives CASSLDLGSEQYF.

V is TRBV2 and J is TRBJ2-2, with TRBD2 as a possible D gene (6 bases). Trimming shortened V by 7 bases and J by 0 bases, and 15 bases separated the two germline ends. The CDR3 has 16 residues. Germline CDR1 SNHLY, CDR2 FYNNEI. The CDR3 bases are TGTGCCAGCACGGCTCCGGGACTTACGAACACCGGGGAGCTGTTTTTT. This translates into CASTAPGLTNTGELFF. Complete variable domain (other parts from reference TRBV2 and TRBJ2-2): EPEVTQTPSHQVTQMGQEVILRCVPISNHLYFYWYRQILGQKVEFLVSFYNNEISEKSEIFDDQFSVERPDGSNFTLKIRSTKLEDSAMYFCASTAPGLTNTGELFFGEGSRLTVL.

V usage is TRBV4-1 and J usage is TRBJ1-6, with D unclear. This CDR3 is built from 15 residues. CDR1 is MGHRA, CDR2 YSYEKL, per germline. V lost 1 base to trimming and J lost 3 bases, with 7 bases between them. The CDR3 DNA reads as TGCGCCAGCAGCCAAGGGGCAGTCTATAATTCACCCCTCCACTTT. This translates into CASSQGAVYNSPLHF.

The chain joins TRBV19 to TRBJ2-7; TRBD2 aligns across 8 bases. The CDR3 extends over 16 amino acids. Germline loops: CDR1 LNHDA, CDR2 SQIVND (reference sequence). Losses at the gene ends were 4 bases for V and 6 bases for J; bases not matched to a gene: 14. CDR3 coding DNA: TGTGCCAGTAGTACAACCCCGGGACTAGTAAGCATCGAGCAGTACTTC. Translating gives CASSTTPGLVSIEQYF. The full variable domain, its missing parts supplied by reference TRBV19 and TRBJ2-7, is DGGITQSPKYLFRKEGQNVTLSCEQNLNHDAMYWYRQDPGQGLRLIYYSQIVNDFQKGDIAEGYSVSREKKESFPLTVTSAQKNPTAFYLCASSTTPGLVSIEQYFGPGTRLTVT.

This clone was counted once. This chain links TRBV5-4 with TRBJ2-1; no definite D call. From germline, CDR1 is SGHNT and CDR2 YYREEE (reference sequence). The ends were cut back, 3 bases at V and 0 bases at J, with 13 bases in the middle. The CDR3 covers 16 residues. The CDR3 DNA reads as TGTGCCAGCAGCTCATCCTCTTTGAGCTCCTACAATGAGCAGTTCTTC. It yields the protein CASSSSSLSSYNEQFF.

The V gene is TRBV18, the J gene TRBJ2-7; no firm D call. V lost 3 bases and J lost 3, with 18 bases in between. The CDR3 has 16 amino acids. CDR1 is KGHSH and CDR2 is LQKENI in the germline V gene. Here the CDR3 reads CASSPPIRSSIYEQYF. The CDR3 DNA sequence: TGTGCCAGCTCACCCCCCATCCGGTCATCAATCTACGAGCAGTACTTC.

The chain employs TRBV21-1 and TRBJ1-2; the table's TRBD1 call for D was not verified on the DNA. TRBV21-1 is annotated as a pseudogene. The CDR3 runs 14 residues. CDR3 sequence: CASSSYRTVYGYTF. CDR3 sequence (DNA): TGTGCCAGCAGCAGCTACCGGACAGTCTATGGCTACACCTTC.

This sequence joins TRBV5-5 and TRBJ2-3; D is uncertain. This CDR3 region has 14 residues. The V end was cut by 3 bases, the J end by 2 bases, with 10 bases between. Germline values: CDR1 SGHKS, CDR2 YYEKEE (reference sequence). The CDR3: CASSSDSNTDTQYF. The CDR3 bases are TGTGCCAGCAGCTCAGACTCAAACACAGATACGCAGTATTTT.